The 20 T cell receptor beta chains in this list originate from one sample, sequenced in a study of shared clonotypes between healthy human individuals. This table comes from immunoSEQ multiplex PCR, and its TCRdb copy is limited to in-frame clones, with some not included. The sample holds 2 million to 2.5 million clones, 90% to 97% seen once. Material for sequencing was naive CD4+ T cells sorted from blood. This sample's subset: CD45RA+ positively selected. These receptors were obtained from a man aged 18 to 30 in good health.

This sequence joins TRBV7-3 and TRBJ2-7; D possibly matches TRBD1 or TRBD2 (5 bases each). V was shortened by 3 bases and J by 2 bases, with 8 bases between the two germline ends. CDR3 length: 13 residues. Per germline, CDR1 SGHTA and CDR2 FQGTGA. CDR3 nucleotide sequence: TGTGCCAGCAGCTTCGGGGCTACCTACGAGCAGTACTTC. It is translated as CASSFGATYEQYF. Variable domain in full (rest from reference TRBV7-3 and TRBJ2-7): GAGVSQTPSNKVTEKGKYVELRCDPISGHTALYWYRQSLGQGPEFLIYFQGTGAADDSGLPNDRFFAVRPEGSVSTLKIQRTERGDSAVYLCASSFGATYEQYFGPGTRLTVT.

The V gene is TRBV9, the J gene TRBJ2-3; 9 nucleotides align to TRBD1. V lost 0 bases, J lost 4 bases, and 15 bases stayed unmatched. Germline V lookup: CDR1 SGDLS, CDR2 YYNGEE. CDR3 length: 19 amino acids. Written as DNA, the CDR3 is TGTGCCAGCAGCGTAGTCGGGAAAGGACAGGGGAAGGGCTCAGATACGCAGTATTTT. Translated, it gives CASSVVGKGQGKGSDTQYF. Filled out from reference TRBV9 and TRBJ2-3, the complete variable domain reads DSGVTQTPKHLITATGQRVTLRCSPRSGDLSVYWYQQSLDQGLQFLIQYYNGEERAKGNILERFSAQQFPDLHSELNLSSLELGDSALYFCASSVVGKGQGKGSDTQYFGPGTRLTVL.

To note about this clone: Other DNA sequences in this sample translate to the same CDR3. V and J are TRBV5-1 and TRBJ2-5, with D perhaps matching TRBD2 (6 bases). This CDR3 contains 15 residues. Looked up from germline, CDR1 is SGHRS and CDR2 is YFSETQ. The V end lost 0 bases, the J end lost 1 base, and 10 bases lay between the germline ends. DNA for the CDR3: TGCGCCAGCAGCTTGGCGGAGGGATTCCAAGAGACCCAGTACTTC. As protein: CASSLAEGFQETQYF.

The genes are TRBV5-4 and TRBJ1-2, with 8 bases matching TRBD1. V was pared by 1 base and J by 5 bases, with 1 base of the junction left unmatched. The CDR3 covers 13 residues. Per germline, CDR1 SGHNT and CDR2 YYREEE (reference sequence). The CDR3 loop reads CASSLRQGYGYTF. The CDR3 nucleotides read TGTGCCAGCAGCTTGCGACAGGGGTATGGCTACACCTTC.

This clone was observed a single time. The chain uses TRBV5-1 and TRBJ1-1; D is unclear. The CDR3 covers 15 residues. CDR1 and CDR2 (germline): SGHRS, YFSETQ. V lost 3 bases and J 5 bases, leaving 17 bases between the germline ends. The CDR3 spells CASSSRGRVETEAFF. The DNA for the CDR3 is TGCGCCAGCAGCTCCCGAGGACGGGTCGAGACTGAAGCTTTCTTT.

V is TRBV6-1 and J is TRBJ1-2, with TRBD1 as a possible D gene (5 bases). From germline, CDR1 is MNHNS and CDR2 SASEGT. Between the trimmed V and J ends, which lost 3 bases and 8 bases, there was a span of 16 bases. There are 14 residues in the CDR3. The CDR3 coding sequence is TGTGCCAGCAGTGATTCGGGGCAGGCCTGGGGCTACACCTTC. Translated, it gives CASSDSGQAWGYTF.

The chain employs TRBV2 and TRBJ1-4, with 8 bases fitting TRBD1. Germline CDR1 SNHLY, CDR2 FYNNEI. Trimming removed 4 bases from V and 11 bases from J; junction bases left unmatched: 9. The CDR3 is made up of 14 amino acids. CDR3 sequence reads: CASSGAGGPEKLFF. The CDR3, as DNA: TGTGCCAGCAGTGGGGCAGGGGGCCCGGAGAAACTGTTTTTT.

The rearrangement links TRBV2 to TRBJ1-2; 7 bases are a match to TRBD1. The CDR3 runs 14 residues. Trimming removed 7 bases from V and 3 bases from J; junction bases left unmatched: 8. CDR1 SNHLY and CDR2 FYNNEI come from the germline V gene. The CDR3 DNA is TGTGCCAGCAACACACAGGGGACCGACTATGGCTACACCTTC. Amino acid sequence: CASNTQGTDYGYTF.

The chain carries TRBV4-1 and TRBJ1-3; possibly TRBD1 for D (5 bases). The CDR3 extends over 16 amino acids. Germline assignment: CDR1 MGHRA and CDR2 YSYEKL. Trimming cost V 2 bases and J 4 bases, with 15 bases left between them. CDR3 amino acids: CASSQIWPEGGNTIYF. The CDR3 DNA follows: TGCGCCAGCAGCCAAATATGGCCAGAGGGGGGAAACACCATATATTTT.

This chain uses TRBV5-1 with TRBJ1-2, with 10 bases that match TRBD1. The CDR3 is 15 amino acids. V lost 3 bases and J lost 6; bases outside the gene matches: 8. In germline, CDR1 is SGHRS, CDR2 YFSETQ. In DNA form, the CDR3 reads TGCGCCAGCAGCTCGCCGGGACAGGGGAATCATGGCTACACCTTC. It codes for CASSSPGQGNHGYTF.

The chain recombines TRBV11-2 with TRBJ1-1, with D unresolved. Germline V gene sequence: CDR1 SGHAT, CDR2 FQNNGV. Trimming took 5 bases from V and 1 from J, leaving 5 bases between them. This CDR3 contains 12 residues. In DNA form, the CDR3 reads TGTGCCAGCAGCCCTAAGAACACTGAAGCTTTCTTT. Protein: CASSPKNTEAFF.

This clone was recorded only once. This chain links TRBV30 with TRBJ1-5; possible D gene TRBD1, 6 bases. This CDR3 spans 15 amino acids. V dropped 5 bases and J dropped 4 bases, with 18 bases sitting between them. CDR1 and CDR2 (germline): GTSNPN, SVGIG (reference sequence). The chain's CDR3 is CAWGGPKQGNQPQHF. CDR3 DNA sequence: TGTGCCTGGGGGGGCCCTAAACAGGGAAATCAGCCCCAGCATTTT.

V and J are TRBV5-1 and TRBJ2-1; tentatively, D is TRBD1 or TRBD2 (5 bases each). V gave up 4 bases and J gave up 0 bases, with 14 bases separating them. Germline CDR1 SGHRS, CDR2 YFSETQ. There are 16 residues in the CDR3. CDR3 protein: CASSVQGSGSYNEQFF. The DNA for the CDR3 is TGCGCCAGCAGCGTTCAGGGAAGCGGCTCCTACAATGAGCAGTTCTTC.

The rearrangement joins TRBV28 to TRBJ2-7; D gene ambiguous. In germline, CDR1 is MDHEN, CDR2 SYDVKM. V was cut by 1 base and J by 2 bases, with 15 bases left in between. The CDR3 contains 16 residues. The CDR3: CASSLLSSAGAYEQYF. In DNA, the CDR3 is TGTGCCAGCAGTTTATTATCTTCGGCAGGAGCCTACGAGCAGTACTTC.

A single count supports this clone. The V gene is TRBV10-3, the J gene TRBJ2-1; 8 bases match TRBD2. The CDR3 extends over 16 amino acids. The ends lost 6 bases at V and 9 bases at J; junction bases unmatched: 16. Germline V CDR1 and CDR2: ENHRY, SYGVKD. CDR3 region: CAIRKTGTVGGGEQFF. DNA of the CDR3: TGTGCCATCAGGAAAACAGGGACCGTCGGGGGGGGTGAGCAGTTCTTC.

The V call is TRBV28, the J call TRBJ2-4, with 9 bases identical to TRBD2. V gave up 4 bases and J gave up 0 bases; unmatched junction bases: 7. The CDR3 contains 17 residues. Germline V gene lookup returns CDR1 MDHEN and CDR2 SYDVKM. CDR3 amino acids: CASSSPGTSQAKNIQYF. CDR3 sequence (DNA): TGTGCCAGCAGTTCTCCCGGGACTAGCCAAGCCAAAAACATTCAGTACTTC.

The CDR3 spells CASIRTGALNSPLHF. CDR3 nucleotides: TGTGCCAGCATCAGGACAGGAGCTCTTAATTCACCCCTCCACTTT. This chain joins TRBV13 and TRBJ1-6; TRBD1 matches at 7 bases. This CDR3 region has 15 residues. CDR1 and CDR2 (germline): PRHDT, FYEKMQ (reference sequence). J lost 6 bases, V lost 7 bases, and 9 bases had no gene match.

On this clone itself: Additional DNA sequences in this sample encode the identical CDR3. The CDR3 sequence: CASSGGGEQYF. The CDR3 DNA sequence: TGTGCCAGCAGCGGGGGTGGCGAGCAGTACTTC. V is TRBV7-9 and J is TRBJ2-7; D tentatively reads TRBD1 or TRBD2 (5 bases each). The CDR3 extends over 11 amino acids. Deletions cut 5 bases from V and 6 bases from J, with 8 bases between. CDR1 and CDR2 (germline): SEHNR, FQNEAQ (reference sequence).

The sample holds one count of this clone. The chain uses TRBV7-9 and TRBJ2-5; TRBD1 agrees at 7 bases. J gave up 2 bases and V 5 bases, and 11 bases lay outside the gene matches. The CDR3 has 16 amino acids. The V gene's germline CDR1 is SEHNR and CDR2 FQNEAQ (reference sequence). The CDR3 DNA follows: TGTGCCAGCAGCAGGAGGACAGGAGCCTTTCAAGAGACCCAGTACTTC. It specifies CASSRRTGAFQETQYF.

J is TRBJ1-2 and V is TRBV28; 11 nucleotides agree with TRBD1. The V gene's germline CDR1 is MDHEN and CDR2 SYDVKM. The CDR3 is 16 residues long. Losses at the gene ends were 6 bases for V and 5 bases for J; bases not matched to a gene: 11. The CDR3 reads CASRLITGTGGYGYTF. The CDR3 DNA reads TGTGCCAGCAGGTTAATCACCGGGACAGGGGGTTATGGCTACACCTTC.